This entry lists 18 T cell receptor beta chains sequenced from one sample in a study of blood T cell repertoires in COVID-19. Profiling relied on immunoSEQ multiplex PCR, and the TCRdb table lists in-frame clones only, not all of them. The table records more than 90,000 clones, roughly 71% of them present only once. The sequencing sample was made of peripheral blood. The receptors were gathered from a woman at least 80 years old with acute or convalescent COVID-19.

The chain carries TRBV11-1 and TRBJ2-1; 9 bases agree with TRBD2. This CDR3 is built from 16 residues. Germline CDR1 SGHAT, CDR2 FQDESV (reference sequence). Trimming cost V 6 bases and J 0 bases; bases outside gene matches: 6. The CDR3 region is CASRRREGSSYNEQFF. The CDR3 nucleotides read TGTGCCAGCAGACGGCGGGAGGGTAGCTCCTACAATGAGCAGTTCTTC.

This clone appeared a few times. The CDR3 region is CASSWGAGETYNEQFF. The CDR3 bases are TGTGCCAGCAGCTGGGGGGCGGGAGAGACCTACAATGAGCAGTTCTTC. The V and J genes are TRBV5-4 and TRBJ2-1; perhaps TRBD2 as D (7 bases). V was pared by 3 bases and J by 2 bases, with 15 bases between. In germline, CDR1 is SGHNT, CDR2 YYREEE (reference sequence). The CDR3 contains 16 residues.

V is TRBV6-5 and J is TRBJ1-1; D unclear. The CDR3 runs to 15 residues. Germline V gene data show CDR1 as MNHEY and CDR2 as SVGAGI. The V gene lost 2 bases and the J gene lost 2 bases, with 12 bases spanning the gap. CDR3 sequence: CASSYQSAANTEAFF. CDR3 DNA: TGTGCCAGCAGTTACCAGTCGGCGGCAAACACTGAAGCTTTCTTT.

This rearrangement joins TRBV27 to TRBJ2-5; 12 nucleotides line up with TRBD1. Germline values: CDR1 MNHEY, CDR2 SMNVEV (reference sequence). The CDR3 has 15 amino acids. Unmatched junction bases numbered 5, after V lost 5 bases and J lost 4 bases. CDR3 region: CASSPRDRGRETQYF. CDR3 sequence (DNA): TGTGCCAGCAGTCCCCGGGACAGGGGGCGAGAGACCCAGTACTTC.

The CDR3 spells CASSKGLTGGELFF. The CDR3 region has the DNA TGTGCCAGCAGTAAAGGACTGACGGGCGGGGAGCTGTTTTTT. This chain connects TRBV6-4 to TRBJ2-2, with a tentative D call TRBD2 (5 bases). Trimming stripped 5 bases from V and 7 bases from J, with 14 bases between. Germline V gene sequence: CDR1 MRHNA, CDR2 SNTAGT. The CDR3 loop spans 14 amino acids.

The rearrangement joins TRBV25-1 to TRBJ2-5; TRBD2 aligns across 10 bases. Trimming removed 2 bases from V and 7 bases from J; junction bases left unmatched: 10. Per germline, CDR1 MGHDK and CDR2 SYGVNS. The CDR3 is 16 residues long. Here the CDR3 DNA reads TGTGCCAGCAGTGAAGCCCTAGCGGGAGTAGGTGGGACCCAGTACTTC. Encoded protein: CASSEALAGVGGTQYF.

This rearrangement joins TRBV7-2 to TRBJ2-3, with 9 bases matching TRBD2. Germline V gene data show CDR1 as SGHTA and CDR2 as FQGNSA. V trimming: 5 bases; J trimming: 5 bases; junction bases outside the gene matches: 20. The CDR3 is 19 amino acids. The CDR3 DNA follows: TGTGCCAGCAGCCCACGCTCCCCTTGGGCGGGGGGGGGTGGAGATACGCAGTATTTT. This sequence encodes CASSPRSPWAGGGGDTQYF.

The CDR3, as DNA: TGTGCCAGCAGCTTAGGGGTGAGCGGGATCACAGATACGCAGTATTTT. Protein sequence: CASSLGVSGITDTQYF. The chain has TRBV7-3 and TRBJ2-3; 7 nucleotides agree with TRBD2. This CDR3 contains 16 residues. The ends lost 2 bases at V and 2 bases at J; junction bases unmatched: 7. Germline-derived CDR1 and CDR2 are SGHTA and FQGTGA.

The chain couples TRBV5-1 to TRBJ1-1; TRBD1 matches 8 bases. After removal of 0 bases from V and 5 bases from J, the junction contained 18 bases not matched to a gene. Germline lookup yields CDR1 SGHRS and CDR2 YFSETQ. The CDR3 extends over 19 amino acids. In DNA, the CDR3 is TGCGCCAGCAGCTTGGAGGGTGAGGGATGGGACAGGCGCCAAACTGAAGCTTTCTTT. Its translation: CASSLEGEGWDRRQTEAFF.

This clone has ten or more counts. The chain uses TRBV30 and TRBJ1-6; D remains unclear. Between the trimmed V and J ends, which lost 6 bases and 7 bases, there was a span of 16 bases. Germline V gene data show CDR1 as GTSNPN and CDR2 as SVGIG (reference sequence). The CDR3 is made up of 14 amino acids. The CDR3 region is CACETGLGNSPLHF. The CDR3 nucleotides read TGTGCCTGCGAAACCGGACTAGGAAATTCACCCCTCCACTTT.

The V and J genes are TRBV6-5 and TRBJ1-2, with D possibly matching TRBD1 (5 bases). The germline V gene has CDR1 MNHEY and CDR2 SVGAGI. The CDR3 sequence is 13 residues long. V was shortened by 6 bases and J by 7 bases, with 15 bases between the two germline ends. CDR3 coding DNA: TGTGCCAGCAGGCCAGGGAAGGAATTTGGCTACACCTTC. Its protein is CASRPGKEFGYTF.

V gene TRBV5-1 combines with J gene TRBJ2-2; 8 nucleotides line up with TRBD2. There are 15 residues in the CDR3. Trimming at V came to 3 bases and at J to 5 bases, leaving 6 bases not matched to a gene. CDR1 SGHRS and CDR2 YFSETQ come from the germline V gene. The CDR3 sequence: CASSSGLEGTGELFF. The CDR3 region has the DNA TGCGCCAGCAGCTCGGGACTAGAAGGTACCGGGGAGCTGTTTTTT.

This chain joins TRBV29-1 and TRBJ1-2, with D perhaps TRBD1 (6 bases). Germline CDR1 is SQVTM and CDR2 is ANQGSEA. The germline V and J ends were trimmed by 5 bases and 4 bases, with 17 bases remaining between them. This CDR3 comprises 14 residues. CDR3 nucleotide sequence: TGCAGCGTTCCCAGGTCGGACAGCCTCTATGGCTACACCTTC. It translates to CSVPRSDSLYGYTF.

V and J are TRBV4-1 and TRBJ2-2, with D tentatively TRBD2 (7 bases). Germline V lookup: CDR1 MGHRA, CDR2 YSYEKL. Trimming pared 0 bases from V and 5 bases from J, leaving 16 bases between. There are 17 residues in the CDR3. The CDR3 is CASSQDPGGADTGELFF. CDR3 DNA sequence: TGCGCCAGCAGCCAAGATCCGGGGGGCGCGGATACCGGGGAGCTGTTTTTT.

This chain joins TRBV24-1 and TRBJ1-2; 8 bases fit TRBD1. Germline V gene data show CDR1 as KGHDR and CDR2 as SFDVKD. The CDR3 spans 12 residues. V trimming: 2 bases; J trimming: 9 bases; junction bases outside the gene matches: 1. The CDR3: CATSDWTGSYTF. CDR3 DNA sequence: TGTGCCACCAGTGATTGGACAGGGAGCTACACCTTC.

The rearrangement links TRBV5-1 to TRBJ1-4, with TRBD1 matching 7 bases. The CDR3 has 15 residues. V lost 1 base and J lost 8; bases outside the gene matches: 8. Germline V gene lookup returns CDR1 SGHRS and CDR2 YFSETQ. The CDR3 DNA reads as TGCGCCAGCAGCTTGCAGTTGAGGGGGCGCGAAAAACTGTTTTTT. Protein sequence: CASSLQLRGREKLFF.

The rearrangement joins TRBV27 to TRBJ2-5, with 8 bases identical to TRBD1. The CDR3 contains 15 residues. Germline V gene data show CDR1 as MNHEY and CDR2 as SMNVEV (reference sequence). The J segment lost 4 bases and the V segment lost 2 bases, leaving 6 bases of the junction unmatched. The CDR3 DNA sequence: TGTGCCAGCAGTTTAAAACAGGGGGTACGAGAGACCCAGTACTTC. Translating gives CASSLKQGVRETQYF.

The chain is built from TRBV12-3 or TRBV12-4 and TRBJ2-1, with D perhaps matching TRBD2 (6 bases). This CDR3 region has 13 residues. The ends were cut back, 7 bases at V and 6 bases at J, with 13 bases in the middle. The CDR3 bases are TGTGCCAGCACCCCTACTAGCTCCAATGAGCAGTTCTTC. Its protein is CASTPTSSNEQFF.